This TCR beta chain comes out of a study of T-cell memory formation after mild COVID-19. The CDR3 has 16 amino acids. The V and J ends lost 2 bases and 8 bases, in that order; junction bases with no gene match: 10. This clonotype was seen a handful of times. Barcoded TCR alpha and TCR beta cDNA libraries with UMIs came from 5'RACE using constant-segment primers. Via MiXCR, TCRdb re-called the 5' RACE reads, giving one row per CDR3 protein. The sample has just over 50,000 distinct CDR3 sequences; 9.3% are singletons. V usage is TRBV12-3 or TRBV12-4 and J usage is TRBJ1-3, with 9 positions matching TRBD1. The specimen was PBMCs or a T cell subset sorted from them (not recorded which). This TCR came from an adult woman who had mild COVID-19 (a few samples of this study predate the infection). Cell type and time point are not known. Here the CDR3 DNA reads TGTGCCAGCAGTTTAAGTCCCGGGACAGGGAGCGACACCATATATTTT. It specifies CASSLSPGTGSDTIYF.